This T cell receptor (beta chain) came from a study of blood T cell repertoires in COVID-19. Repertoires were generated with immunoSEQ multiplex PCR, while TCRdb's copy carries only in-frame clones and drops some. This table has 70,000 or so clones, approximately 90% appearing once. Trimming left V 8 bases short and J 5 bases short, with 9 bases between. Germline CDR1 reads LNHDA; CDR2 reads SQIVND (reference sequence). The CDR3 covers 11 residues. Input material: peripheral blood. The source of this sequence is a man in his 70s with active or convalescent COVID-19. This sequence joins TRBV19 and TRBJ1-1; tentatively, D is TRBD1 (5 bases). The DNA of the CDR3 is TGTGCCAGTTTGGAGGGGACTGAAGCTTTCTTT. Encoded protein: CASLEGTEAFF. The full variable domain, rest sourced from reference TRBV19 and TRBJ1-1, is DGGITQSPKYLFRKEGQNVTLSCEQNLNHDAMYWYRQDPGQGLRLIYYSQIVNDFQKGDIAEGYSVSREKKESFPLTVTSAQKNPTAFYLCASLEGTEAFFGQGTRLTVV.